One and the same sample provided the 2 T cell receptor beta chains below, sequenced in a study of immune evolution from preneoplasia to lung adenocarcinoma. Sequencing used immunoSEQ multiplex PCR; TCRdb keeps in-frame clones, though not all of them. The sample consists of thousands of clones, about two thirds of them appearing once. Specimen: FFPE adjacent normal lung tissue. The receptors shown here come from a person of 80 years or more with lung adenocarcinoma.

This clone appeared a few times. This chain connects TRBV6-6 to TRBJ1-5; 9 nucleotides align to TRBD1. Unmatched junction bases numbered 9, after V lost 9 bases and J lost 6 bases. Germline V gene sequence: CDR1 MNHNY, CDR2 SVGAGI (reference sequence). The CDR3 is made up of 14 amino acids. This CDR3 is CASLAGTGIQPQHF. CDR3 in DNA: TGTGCCAGTCTTGCCGGGACAGGGATTCAGCCCCAGCATTTT.

The rearrangement links TRBV15 to TRBJ1-2; D is unclear. V dropped 1 base and J dropped 2 bases, with 8 bases sitting between them. This CDR3 is built from 14 residues. The germline CDR1 and CDR2 sequences are LNHNV and YYDKDF (reference sequence). The CDR3 DNA sequence: TGTGCCACCAGCAGAGGGGCGGGGAACTATGGCTACACCTTC. Residues: CATSRGAGNYGYTF.